Only one count was recorded for the clone carrying this T cell receptor beta chain. Its antigen remains unknown. This sample was included in a study of T cell responses to AZD1222 COVID-19 vaccine. The method was immunoSEQ multiplex PCR; TCRdb's version includes in-frame clones alone and lacks a portion of them. The sample has some 150,000 clones, 70% to 90% seen once. Findings of the study overall: A mostly white British donor set with more females was recruited, and clonal diversity was possibly underestimated.

The CDR3 sequence is 16 residues long. Germline lookup yields CDR1 WNHNN and CDR2 SYGVQD (reference sequence). Trimming at V came to 0 bases and at J to 7 bases, leaving 5 bases not matched to a gene. This sequence originates from an adult who received the AZD1222 COVID-19 vaccine. V gene TRBV10-1 combines with J gene TRBJ2-1; TRBD1 aligns across 11 bases. The source material was peripheral blood, sampled 28 days after the second AZD1222 dose. The CDR3 sequence: CASSESDRGRGNEQFF. Written as DNA, the CDR3 is TGCGCCAGCAGTGAGTCGGACAGGGGGCGAGGTAATGAGCAGTTCTTC.